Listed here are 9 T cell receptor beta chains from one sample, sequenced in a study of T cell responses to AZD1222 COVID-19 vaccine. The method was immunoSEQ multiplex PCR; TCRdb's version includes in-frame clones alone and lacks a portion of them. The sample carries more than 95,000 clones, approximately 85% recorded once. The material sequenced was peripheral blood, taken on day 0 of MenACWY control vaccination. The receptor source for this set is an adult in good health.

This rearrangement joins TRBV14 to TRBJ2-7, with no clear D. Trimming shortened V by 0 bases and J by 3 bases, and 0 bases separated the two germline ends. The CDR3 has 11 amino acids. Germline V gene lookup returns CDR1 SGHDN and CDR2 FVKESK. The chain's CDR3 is CASSQDYEQYF. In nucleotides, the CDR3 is TGTGCCAGCAGCCAAGACTACGAGCAGTACTTC.

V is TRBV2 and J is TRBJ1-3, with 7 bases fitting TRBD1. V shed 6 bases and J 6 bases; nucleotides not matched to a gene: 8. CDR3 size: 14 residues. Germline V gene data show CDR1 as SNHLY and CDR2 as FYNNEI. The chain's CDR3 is CASSGGTVVNTIYF. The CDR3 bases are TGTGCCAGCAGCGGAGGGACAGTAGTAAACACCATATATTTT.

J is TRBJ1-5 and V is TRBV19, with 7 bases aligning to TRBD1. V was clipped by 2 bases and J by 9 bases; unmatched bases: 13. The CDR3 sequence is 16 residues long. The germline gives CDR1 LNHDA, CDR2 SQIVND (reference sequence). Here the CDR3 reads CASSIIGNRGMRPQHF. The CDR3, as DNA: TGTGCCAGTAGTATAATCGGAAACAGGGGCATGCGGCCCCAGCATTTT.

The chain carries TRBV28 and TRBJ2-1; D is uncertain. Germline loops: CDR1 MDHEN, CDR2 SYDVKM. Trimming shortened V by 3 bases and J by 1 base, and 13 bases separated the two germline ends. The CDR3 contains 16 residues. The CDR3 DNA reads TGTGCCAGCAGTTTGCCGGGCGCCGAATCCTACAATGAGCAGTTCTTC. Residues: CASSLPGAESYNEQFF.

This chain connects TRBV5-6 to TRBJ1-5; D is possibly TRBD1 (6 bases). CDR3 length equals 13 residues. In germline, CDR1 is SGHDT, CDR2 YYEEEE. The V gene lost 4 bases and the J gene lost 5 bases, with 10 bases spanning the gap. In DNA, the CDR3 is TGTGCCAGCAGCCCCTGGGGGCATCAGCCCCAGCATTTT. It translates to CASSPWGHQPQHF.

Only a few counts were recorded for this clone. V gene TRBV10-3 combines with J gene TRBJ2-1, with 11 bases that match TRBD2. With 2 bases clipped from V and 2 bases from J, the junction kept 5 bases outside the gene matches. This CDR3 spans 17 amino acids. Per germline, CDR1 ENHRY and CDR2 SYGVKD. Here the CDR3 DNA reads TGTGCCATCAGTGAGCCGGGACTAGCGGATCCCTACAATGAGCAGTTCTTC. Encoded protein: CAISEPGLADPYNEQFF.

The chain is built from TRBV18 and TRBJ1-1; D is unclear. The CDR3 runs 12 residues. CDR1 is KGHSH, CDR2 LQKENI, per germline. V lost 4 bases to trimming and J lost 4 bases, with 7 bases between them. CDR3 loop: CASSRGGTEAFF. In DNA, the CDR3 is TGTGCCAGCTCACGGGGAGGCACTGAAGCTTTCTTT.

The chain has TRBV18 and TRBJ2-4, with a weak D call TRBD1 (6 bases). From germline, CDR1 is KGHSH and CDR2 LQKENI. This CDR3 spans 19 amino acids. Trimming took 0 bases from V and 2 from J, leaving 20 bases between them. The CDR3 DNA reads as TGTGCCAGCTCACCACCACAGGGTCTATTTTCCCTTCCCAAAAACATTCAGTACTTC. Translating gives CASSPPQGLFSLPKNIQYF.

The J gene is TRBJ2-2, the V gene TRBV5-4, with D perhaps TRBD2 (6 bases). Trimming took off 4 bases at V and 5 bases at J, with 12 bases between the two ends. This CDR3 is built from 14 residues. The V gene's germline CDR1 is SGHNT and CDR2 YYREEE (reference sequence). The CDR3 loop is CASSVPGGTGELFF. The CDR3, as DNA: TGTGCCAGCAGCGTCCCTGGGGGGACCGGGGAGCTGTTTTTT.